This T cell receptor beta chain was recovered during a study of T cells in Graves' hyperthyroidism and ophthalmopathy. The CDR3 spans 17 residues. Germline values: CDR1 SEHNR, CDR2 FQNEAQ (reference sequence). The V end was cut by 5 bases, the J end by 1 base, with 21 bases between. Researchers amplified the TCR beta CDR3 regions from RNA transcripts. Carried out on the TCR CDR3, a first-round RT-PCR used the HTBI primer set. TCRdb fed the multiplex PCR reads into MiXCR, producing one record per CDR3 protein. The sample gives fewer than 500,000 distinct CDR3 sequences, roughly 13% of which show up once; less than 25% is in the top ten. Study-level results: Ophthalmopathy, as predicted by the model, came a median around 6.7 months after the prediction. Blood shared most expanded thyroid clonotypes above 0.001.

Of note for this clonotype: The antigen is unknown.

Patients having uncontrolled infection, another autoimmune disease, pregnancy or lactation were not included. The study based diagnoses on clinical symptoms, serum thyroxine and TRAb, thyroid ultrasound and orbital computed tomography. The rearrangement joins TRBV7-9 to TRBJ2-7; TRBD1 is a possible D gene (5 bases). This TCR derives from a young man with Graves' hyperthyroidism that later progressed to Graves' ophthalmopathy. The sequenced material came from blood. Here the CDR3 DNA reads TGTGCCAGCAGCCCGTGGGATCTGGGTCGGACATCCTACGAGCAGTACTTC. It specifies CASSPWDLGRTSYEQYF.